The next 24 T cell receptor beta chains were all read from a single sample in a study of cytomegalovirus exposure and HLA in healthy donors. Both 60 Vbeta primers and 13 Jbeta primers went into the PCR. TCRdb's copy holds only in-frame clones and misses some; the assay was immunoSEQ multiplex PCR. The sample records approximately 160,000 clones, about two thirds being singletons. Input material: PBMCs. The receptor source for this set is a woman aged 18-29 years in good health and CMV-seropositive.

J is TRBJ2-7 and V is TRBV29-1, with a tentative D call TRBD2 (6 bases). Trimming removed 3 bases at V and 0 bases at J, with 12 bases between. The CDR3 has 14 amino acids. Germline CDR1 SQVTM, CDR2 ANQGSEA. The DNA for the CDR3 is TGCAGCGTTGATGCAGCGGGTAGCTCCTACGAGCAGTACTTC. Its translation: CSVDAAGSSYEQYF.

The chain has TRBV9 and TRBJ1-1; D not resolved. V was cut by 4 bases and J by 1 base, with 11 bases left in between. This CDR3 spans 14 amino acids. Germline CDR1 and CDR2: SGDLS and YYNGEE. CDR3 nucleotides: TGTGCCAGCAGCCTTCGGTCAACGAACACTGAAGCTTTCTTT. Translation gives CASSLRSTNTEAFF. Combining the CDR3 with reference TRBV9 and TRBJ1-1 gives the whole variable domain DSGVTQTPKHLITATGQRVTLRCSPRSGDLSVYWYQQSLDQGLQFLIQYYNGEERAKGNILERFSAQQFPDLHSELNLSSLELGDSALYFCASSLRSTNTEAFFGQGTRLTVV.

V gene TRBV4-1 combines with J gene TRBJ2-7; 13 positions agree with TRBD2. The CDR3 is 17 residues long. Trimming took 4 bases from V and 5 from J; bases not matched to a gene: 11. The germline CDR1 and CDR2 sequences are MGHRA and YSYEKL. The chain's CDR3 is CASSRLAGGLYLDEQYF. The CDR3 DNA reads as TGCGCCAGCAGCCGACTAGCGGGAGGACTCTATCTCGACGAGCAGTACTTC.

This chain connects TRBV27 to TRBJ2-7, with TRBD2 matching 13 bases. The CDR3 is 14 residues long. CDR1 is MNHEY, CDR2 SMNVEV, per germline (reference sequence). Trimming removed 6 bases from V and 4 bases from J; junction bases left unmatched: 3. The CDR3 sequence is CASSWTSGSYEQYF. Written as DNA, the CDR3 is TGTGCCAGCAGCTGGACTAGCGGGAGTTACGAGCAGTACTTC.

This clone has more than one count but fewer than ten. The gene calls are TRBV5-6 and TRBJ2-7, with no clear D. With 0 bases removed from V and 3 bases from J, the gap between germline ends came to 7 bases. Germline V gene lookup returns CDR1 SGHDT and CDR2 YYEEEE. The CDR3 totals 13 residues. Here the CDR3 DNA reads TGTGCCAGCAGCTTGGACAATTACTACGAGCAGTACTTC. It is translated as CASSLDNYYEQYF.

CDR3 nucleotide sequence: TGTGCAGCGGCGGCAGGCCGGAACACTGAAGCTTTCTTT. Its protein is CAAAAGRNTEAFF. The V gene is TRBV6-5, the J gene TRBJ1-1; D is uncertain. Germline V lookup: CDR1 MNHEY, CDR2 SVGAGI. The CDR3 spans 13 residues.

The chain joins TRBV19 to TRBJ2-7; D is perhaps TRBD2 (5 bases). Trimming stripped 4 bases from V and 6 bases from J, with 13 bases between. This CDR3 spans 13 amino acids. Germline V gene data show CDR1 as LNHDA and CDR2 as SQIVND (reference sequence). The DNA of the CDR3 is TGTGCCAGTAGTAGTCGCTTACGGGGCGAGCAGTACTTC. This translates into CASSSRLRGEQYF. Variable domain in full (rest from reference TRBV19 and TRBJ2-7): DGGITQSPKYLFRKEGQNVTLSCEQNLNHDAMYWYRQDPGQGLRLIYYSQIVNDFQKGDIAEGYSVSREKKESFPLTVTSAQKNPTAFYLCASSSRLRGEQYFGPGTRLTVT.

CDR3 sequence (DNA): TGTGCCAGCAGTTTATCCCCGGCATTACAGGGCCGTGGCACAGATACGCAGTATTTT. Translating gives CASSLSPALQGRGTDTQYF. The V and J genes are TRBV27 and TRBJ2-3; D might be TRBD1 (6 bases). Between the trimmed V and J ends, which lost 0 bases and 1 base, there was a span of 20 bases. Germline CDR1 and CDR2: MNHEY and SMNVEV (reference sequence). The CDR3 runs to 19 residues.

This clone was picked up one time. The chain recombines TRBV5-4 with TRBJ2-5; D gene unclear. Germline CDR1 and CDR2: SGHNT and YYREEE (reference sequence). Trimming cost V 3 bases and J 11 bases, with 11 bases left between them. This CDR3 is 11 amino acids long. The CDR3 protein is CASSSQEEQYF. The CDR3 coding sequence is TGTGCCAGCAGCTCGCAAGAAGAGCAGTACTTC.

CDR3 residues: CASSLARTYEQYF. CDR3 DNA sequence: TGTGCCAGCAGCTTGGCCAGAACCTACGAGCAGTACTTC. The chain is built from TRBV11-2 and TRBJ2-7; the D is unclear. Trimming took off 3 bases at V and 2 bases at J, with 8 bases between the two ends. Germline V gene data show CDR1 as SGHAT and CDR2 as FQNNGV. CDR3 length: 13 residues.

The rearrangement uses TRBV10-3 and TRBJ1-2; 7 bases match TRBD1. The CDR3 extends over 14 amino acids. V gave up 4 bases and J gave up 0 bases; unmatched junction bases: 2. Per germline, CDR1 ENHRY and CDR2 SYGVKD. The CDR3 sequence: CAISGQGANYGYTF. For the CDR3, the DNA is TGTGCCATCAGTGGACAGGGAGCTAACTATGGCTACACCTTC.

This chain uses TRBV18 with TRBJ2-3, with TRBD2 matching over 9 bases. Germline loops: CDR1 KGHSH, CDR2 LQKENI. V trimming: 2 bases; J trimming: 7 bases; junction bases outside the gene matches: 10. The CDR3 contains 16 residues. The CDR3 sequence is CASSPTRAGGPNTQYF. The CDR3 DNA sequence: TGTGCCAGCTCACCAACCCGGGCGGGGGGGCCGAATACGCAGTATTTT.

The chain is built from TRBV7-2 and TRBJ1-2; D is perhaps TRBD1 (6 bases). Trimming stripped 0 bases from V and 7 bases from J, with 12 bases between. The CDR3 is made up of 14 amino acids. CDR1 and CDR2 from the germline V gene are SGHTA and FQGNSA. The CDR3 nucleotides are TGTGCCAGCAGCTTAGCGGGGGGGACATCTGGCTACACCTTC. Translating it yields CASSLAGGTSGYTF.

The CDR3 spells CASSLGILRTEAFF. Written as DNA, the CDR3 is TGTGCCAGCAGCTTAGGAATTCTCAGGACTGAAGCTTTCTTT. The chain has TRBV7-2 and TRBJ1-1; D remains unclear. Germline CDR1 reads SGHTA; CDR2 reads FQGNSA. There are 14 residues in the CDR3. The ends were cut back, 1 base at V and 5 bases at J, with 11 bases in the middle.

Only one count was recorded for this clone. The chain carries TRBV11-2 and TRBJ1-4; 7 bases line up with TRBD1. The junction had 13 bases not matched to a gene; V was cut back by 3 bases and J by 3 bases. The CDR3 spans 18 residues. Per germline, CDR1 SGHAT and CDR2 FQNNGV. The CDR3 nucleotides read TGTGCCAGCAGCTTCAATATAAGACCGGGACAGCCTAATGAAAAACTGTTTTTT. Its protein is CASSFNIRPGQPNEKLFF.

V gene TRBV5-1 combines with J gene TRBJ2-2; TRBD1 agrees at 9 bases. Trimming removed 1 base from V and 5 bases from J; junction bases left unmatched: 3. Germline V gene sequence: CDR1 SGHRS, CDR2 YFSETQ. This CDR3 has 15 residues. In nucleotides, the CDR3 is TGCGCCAGCAGCTTGACAGGGGGCTTGACCGGGGAGCTGTTTTTT. It encodes CASSLTGGLTGELFF. The full variable domain, completed using reference TRBV5-1 and TRBJ2-2, is KAGVTQTPRYLIKTRGQQVTLSCSPISGHRSVSWYQQTPGQGLQFLFEYFSETQRNKGNFPGRFSGRQFSNSRSEMNVSTLELGDSALYLCASSLTGGLTGELFFGEGSRLTVL.

In this sample, this clone turned up once. This chain connects TRBV5-4 to TRBJ1-4; D might be TRBD1 (6 bases). CDR1 is SGHNT, CDR2 YYREEE, per germline (reference sequence). The CDR3 spans 14 residues. V was trimmed by 3 bases and J by 8 bases, leaving 14 bases between them. CDR3 protein: CASSSQGSREKLFF. Written as DNA, the CDR3 is TGTGCCAGCAGCTCACAGGGCTCTCGGGAAAAACTGTTTTTT.

This clone was found a few times. The gene calls are TRBV7-2 and TRBJ1-6; 8 positions agree with TRBD1. The germline gives CDR1 SGHTA, CDR2 FQGNSA. This CDR3 is built from 16 residues. Losses at the gene ends were 5 bases for V and 4 bases for J; bases not matched to a gene: 7. The CDR3 region is CASSRTGTSYNSPLHF. In DNA, the CDR3 is TGTGCCAGCAGCCGGACAGGGACCTCTTATAATTCACCCCTCCACTTT.

This chain connects TRBV6-1 to TRBJ1-2; 7 bases agree with TRBD1. The length of the CDR3 is 16 residues. Germline loops: CDR1 MNHNS, CDR2 SASEGT. V gave up 2 bases and J gave up 1 base; unmatched junction bases: 7. CDR3 DNA: TGTGCCAGCAGTGAAAGTATGGGACAGTTTAACTATGGCTACACCTTC. Translated, it gives CASSESMGQFNYGYTF.

This clone was detected a few times. This chain links TRBV4-2 with TRBJ2-3; 7 nucleotides line up with TRBD2. Unmatched junction bases numbered 5, after V lost 5 bases and J lost 3 bases. CDR1 and CDR2 from the germline V gene are LGHNA and YNFKEQ. The CDR3 is 14 amino acids. The CDR3: CASSSFSGTDTQYF. CDR3 sequence (DNA): TGTGCCAGCAGCTCCTTTAGCGGGACAGATACGCAGTATTTT.

This chain uses TRBV4-3 with TRBJ1-4; a weak D match, TRBD1 (5 bases). Germline values: CDR1 LGHNA, CDR2 YSLEER. Between the trimmed V and J ends, which lost 0 bases and 7 bases, there was a span of 15 bases. This CDR3 region has 16 residues. Written as DNA, the CDR3 is TGCGCCAGCAGCCAAGATCGAGGTAGTGGGGCTGAAAAACTGTTTTTT. Amino acid sequence: CASSQDRGSGAEKLFF.

V and J are TRBV6-4 and TRBJ1-5; TRBD1 matches 10 bases. Germline assignment: CDR1 MRHNA and CDR2 SNTAGT. CDR3 size: 14 residues. The V segment lost 6 bases and the J segment 4 bases; nucleotides outside the gene matches: 3. CDR3 bases: TGTGCCAGCAGCCGGACAGGGGGAAATCAGCCCCAGCATTTT. Translating gives CASSRTGGNQPQHF.

The rearrangement links TRBV28 to TRBJ1-4; 11 nucleotides align to TRBD1. The CDR3 consists of 16 residues. Germline V CDR1 and CDR2: MDHEN, SYDVKM. The V gene end was trimmed by 5 bases and the J gene end by 7 bases; junction bases not matched to a gene: 9. CDR3 sequence (DNA): TGTGCCAGCAGTAGTCCCGGGACAGGGGGAGGTGAAAAACTGTTTTTT. It specifies CASSSPGTGGGEKLFF.

The chain is built from TRBV18 and TRBJ1-2, with 10 bases identical to TRBD1. CDR3 length equals 16 residues. V lost 1 base and J lost 6; bases outside the gene matches: 8. Germline CDR1 is KGHSH and CDR2 is LQKENI. Written as DNA, the CDR3 is TGTGCCAGCTCACCACTTGGGACAGGGGAAGTGAATGGCTACACCTTC. Its translation is CASSPLGTGEVNGYTF.